This TCR beta chain was sequenced for a study of shared clonotypes between healthy human individuals. Study-wide findings and caveats: Against clonotypes common to all four donors, non-shared ones had lower generation probabilities. The expectation was that sequencing depth would affect clonotype sharing among donors.

Libraries were prepared by immunoSEQ multiplex PCR; TCRdb keeps only in-frame clonotypes and omits some of them. Found here are about 650,000 clones, roughly 95% of them singletons; the top ten hold about 0.11%. The CDR3 contains 16 residues. Trimming at V came to 5 bases and at J to 0 bases, leaving 7 bases not matched to a gene. Germline V gene sequence: CDR1 LNHDA, CDR2 SQIVND (reference sequence). Details on this clone: Its antigen is currently unknown.

Terminally differentiated effector memory CD45RA+ cells were excluded from the naive CD8 cells, which were CD45RO-negative and positively selected for CCR7. Within Nashville, Tennessee resided all donors, each a Caucasian adult. The chain joins TRBV19 to TRBJ2-7; 10 nucleotides agree with TRBD2. The receptor comes from a woman aged 25 to 39 in good health. Sequencing used naive CD8+ T cells sorted from blood. The CDR3 protein is CASSGLAEETSYEQYF. The CDR3 DNA is TGTGCCAGTAGTGGACTAGCGGAAGAAACCTCCTACGAGCAGTACTTC.